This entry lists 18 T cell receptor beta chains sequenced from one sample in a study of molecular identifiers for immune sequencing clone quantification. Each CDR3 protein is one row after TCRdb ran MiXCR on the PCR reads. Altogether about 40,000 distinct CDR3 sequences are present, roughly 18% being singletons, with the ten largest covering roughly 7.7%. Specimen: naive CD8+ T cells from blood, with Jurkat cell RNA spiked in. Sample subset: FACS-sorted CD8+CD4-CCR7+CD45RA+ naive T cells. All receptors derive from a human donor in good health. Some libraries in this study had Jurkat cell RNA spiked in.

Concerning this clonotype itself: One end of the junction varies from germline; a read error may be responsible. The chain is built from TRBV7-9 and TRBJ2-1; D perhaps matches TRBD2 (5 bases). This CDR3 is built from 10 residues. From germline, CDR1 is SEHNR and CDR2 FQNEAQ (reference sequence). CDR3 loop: CASSLGAAVF. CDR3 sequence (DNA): TGTGCCAGCAGCTTGGGAGCGGCGGTCTTT.

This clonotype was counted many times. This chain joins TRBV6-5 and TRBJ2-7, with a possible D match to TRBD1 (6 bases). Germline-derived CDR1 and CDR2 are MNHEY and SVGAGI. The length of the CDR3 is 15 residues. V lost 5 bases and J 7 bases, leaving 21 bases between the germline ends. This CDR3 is CASSPSNTGFGEQYF. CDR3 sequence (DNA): TGTGCCAGCAGTCCGTCGAACACAGGGTTCGGTGAGCAGTACTTC.

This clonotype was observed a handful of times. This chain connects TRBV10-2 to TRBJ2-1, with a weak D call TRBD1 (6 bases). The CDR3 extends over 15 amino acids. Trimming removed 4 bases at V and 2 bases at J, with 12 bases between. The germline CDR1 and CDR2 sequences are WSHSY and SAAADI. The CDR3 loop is CASSGGTPAYNEQFF. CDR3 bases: TGCGCCAGCAGTGGTGGGACACCAGCCTACAATGAGCAGTTCTTC.

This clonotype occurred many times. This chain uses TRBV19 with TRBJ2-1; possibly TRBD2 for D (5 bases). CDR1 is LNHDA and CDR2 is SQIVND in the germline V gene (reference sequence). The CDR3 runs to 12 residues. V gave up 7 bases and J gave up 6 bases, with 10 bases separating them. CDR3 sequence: CASTAGRNEQFF. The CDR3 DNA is TGTGCCAGTACTGCGGGCCGCAATGAGCAGTTCTTC.

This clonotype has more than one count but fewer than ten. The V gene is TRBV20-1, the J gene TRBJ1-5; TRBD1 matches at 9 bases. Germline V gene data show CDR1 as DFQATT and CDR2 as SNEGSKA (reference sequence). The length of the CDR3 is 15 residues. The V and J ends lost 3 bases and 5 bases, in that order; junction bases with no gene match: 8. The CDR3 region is CSASPGTGRDQPQHF. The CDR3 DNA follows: TGCAGTGCTAGCCCCGGGACAGGGAGAGATCAGCCCCAGCATTTT.

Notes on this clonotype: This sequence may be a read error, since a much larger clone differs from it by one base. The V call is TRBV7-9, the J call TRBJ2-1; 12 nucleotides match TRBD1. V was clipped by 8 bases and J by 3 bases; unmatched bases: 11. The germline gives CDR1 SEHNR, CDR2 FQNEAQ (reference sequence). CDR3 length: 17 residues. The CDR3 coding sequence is TGTGCCAGCGGCAAAGCCGGGACAGGGGGCTTCTACAATGAGCAGTTCTTC. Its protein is CASGKAGTGGFYNEQFF.

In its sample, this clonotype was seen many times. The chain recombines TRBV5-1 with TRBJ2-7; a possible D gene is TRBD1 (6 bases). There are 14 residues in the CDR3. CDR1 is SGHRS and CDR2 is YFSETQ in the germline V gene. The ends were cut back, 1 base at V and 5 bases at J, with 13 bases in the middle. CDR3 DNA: TGCGCCAGCAGCTTGTTTGGGGGCGAGAACGAGCAGTACTTC. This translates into CASSLFGGENEQYF.

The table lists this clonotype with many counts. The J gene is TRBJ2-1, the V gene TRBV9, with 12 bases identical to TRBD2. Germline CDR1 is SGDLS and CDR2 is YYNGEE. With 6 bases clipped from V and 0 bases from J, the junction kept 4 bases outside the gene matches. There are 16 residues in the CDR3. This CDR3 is CASNGLAGSSYNEQFF. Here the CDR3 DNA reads TGTGCCAGCAACGGACTAGCGGGAAGCTCCTACAATGAGCAGTTCTTC.

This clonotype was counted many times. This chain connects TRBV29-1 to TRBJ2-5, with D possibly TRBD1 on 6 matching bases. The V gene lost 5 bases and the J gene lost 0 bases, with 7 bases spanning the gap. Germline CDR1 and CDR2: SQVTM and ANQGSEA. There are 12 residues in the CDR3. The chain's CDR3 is CSVRDNQETQYF. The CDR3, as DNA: TGCAGCGTTAGGGACAACCAAGAGACCCAGTACTTC.

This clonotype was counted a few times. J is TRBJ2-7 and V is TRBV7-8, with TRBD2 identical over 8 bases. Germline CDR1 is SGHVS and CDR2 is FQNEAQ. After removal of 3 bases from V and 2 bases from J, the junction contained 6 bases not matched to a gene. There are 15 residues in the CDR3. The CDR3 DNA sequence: TGTGCCAGCAGCTTGATGACTAGCGCGACCTACGAGCAGTACTTC. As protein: CASSLMTSATYEQYF.

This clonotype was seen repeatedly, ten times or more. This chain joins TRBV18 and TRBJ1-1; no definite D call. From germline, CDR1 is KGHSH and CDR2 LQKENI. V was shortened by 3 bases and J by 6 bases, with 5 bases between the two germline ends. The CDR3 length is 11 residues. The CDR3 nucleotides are TGTGCCAGCTCACCGGGGTCTGAAGCTTTCTTT. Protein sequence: CASSPGSEAFF.

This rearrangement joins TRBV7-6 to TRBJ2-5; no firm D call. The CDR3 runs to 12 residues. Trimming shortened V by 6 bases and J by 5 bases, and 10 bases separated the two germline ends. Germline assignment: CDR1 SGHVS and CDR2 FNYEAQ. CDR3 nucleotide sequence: TGTGCCAGCAGAGGTTTAATGGAGACCCAGTACTTC. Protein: CASRGLMETQYF.

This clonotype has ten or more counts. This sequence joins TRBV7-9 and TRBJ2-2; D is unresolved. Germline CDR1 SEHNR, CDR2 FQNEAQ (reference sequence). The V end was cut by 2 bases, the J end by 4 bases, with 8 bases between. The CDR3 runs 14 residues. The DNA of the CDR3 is TGTGCCAGCAGCTTATGGGAAAGCACCGGGGAGCTGTTTTTT. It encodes CASSLWESTGELFF.

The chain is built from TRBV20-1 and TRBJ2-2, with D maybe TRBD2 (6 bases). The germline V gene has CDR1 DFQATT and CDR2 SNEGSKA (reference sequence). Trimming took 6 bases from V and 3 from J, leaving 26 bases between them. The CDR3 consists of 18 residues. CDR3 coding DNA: TGCAGTGCGACCGTCAGCACGACGGGGGTAGGGTACACCGGGGAGCTGTTTTTT. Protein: CSATVSTTGVGYTGELFF.

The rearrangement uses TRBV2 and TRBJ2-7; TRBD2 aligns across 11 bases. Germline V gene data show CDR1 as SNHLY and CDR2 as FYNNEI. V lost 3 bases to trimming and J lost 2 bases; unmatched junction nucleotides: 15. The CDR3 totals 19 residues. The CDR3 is CASSDPTSGSFEGAYEQYF. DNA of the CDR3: TGTGCCAGCAGTGATCCCACTAGCGGGAGTTTTGAGGGGGCCTACGAGCAGTACTTC.

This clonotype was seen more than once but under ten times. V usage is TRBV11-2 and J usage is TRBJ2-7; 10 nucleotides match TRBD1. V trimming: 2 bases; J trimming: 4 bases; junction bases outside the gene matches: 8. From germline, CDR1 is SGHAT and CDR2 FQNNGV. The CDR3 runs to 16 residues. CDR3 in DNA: TGTGCCAGCAGCTTACTAGCCGGGACAGGGGATTACGAGCAGTACTTC. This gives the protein CASSLLAGTGDYEQYF.

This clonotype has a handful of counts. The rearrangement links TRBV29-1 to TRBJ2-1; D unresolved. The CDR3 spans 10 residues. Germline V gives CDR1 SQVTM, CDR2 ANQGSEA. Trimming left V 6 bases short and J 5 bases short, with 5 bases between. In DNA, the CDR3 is TGCAGCGTCCAAGACAATGAGCAGTTCTTC. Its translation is CSVQDNEQFF.

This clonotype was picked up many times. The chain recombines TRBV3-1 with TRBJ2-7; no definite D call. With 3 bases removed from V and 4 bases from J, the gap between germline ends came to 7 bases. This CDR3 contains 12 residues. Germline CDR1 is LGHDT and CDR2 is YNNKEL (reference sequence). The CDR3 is CASSQKSYEQYF. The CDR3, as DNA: TGTGCCAGCAGCCAGAAGAGTTACGAGCAGTACTTC.